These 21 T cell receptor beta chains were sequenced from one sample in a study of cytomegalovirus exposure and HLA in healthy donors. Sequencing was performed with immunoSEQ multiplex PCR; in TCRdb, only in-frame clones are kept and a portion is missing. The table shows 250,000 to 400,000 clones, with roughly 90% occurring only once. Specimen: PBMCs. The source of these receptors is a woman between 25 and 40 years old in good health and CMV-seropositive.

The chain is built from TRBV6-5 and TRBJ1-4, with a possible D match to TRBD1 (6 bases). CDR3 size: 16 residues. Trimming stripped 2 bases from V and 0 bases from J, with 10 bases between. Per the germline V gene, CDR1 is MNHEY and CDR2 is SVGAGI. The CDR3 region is CASSYRTVATNEKLFF. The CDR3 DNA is TGTGCCAGCAGTTACCGGACAGTTGCAACTAATGAAAAACTGTTTTTT.

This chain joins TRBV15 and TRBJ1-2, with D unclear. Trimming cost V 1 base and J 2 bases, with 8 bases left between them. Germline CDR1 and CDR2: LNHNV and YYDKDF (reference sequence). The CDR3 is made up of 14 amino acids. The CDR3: CATSRGGFNYGYTF. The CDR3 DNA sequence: TGTGCCACCAGCAGAGGAGGGTTCAACTATGGCTACACCTTC.

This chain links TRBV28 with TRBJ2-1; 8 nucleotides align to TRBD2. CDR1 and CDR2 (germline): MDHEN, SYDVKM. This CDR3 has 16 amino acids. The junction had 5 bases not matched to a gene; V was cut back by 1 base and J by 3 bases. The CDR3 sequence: CASSLFGSGDYNEQFF. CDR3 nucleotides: TGTGCCAGCAGTTTATTTGGTAGCGGGGACTACAATGAGCAGTTCTTC. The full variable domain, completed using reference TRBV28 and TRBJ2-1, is DVKVTQSSRYLVKRTGEKVFLECVQDMDHENMFWYRQDPGLGLRLIYFSYDVKMKEKGDIPEGYSVSREKKERFSLILESASTNQTSMYLCASSLFGSGDYNEQFFGPGTRLTVL.

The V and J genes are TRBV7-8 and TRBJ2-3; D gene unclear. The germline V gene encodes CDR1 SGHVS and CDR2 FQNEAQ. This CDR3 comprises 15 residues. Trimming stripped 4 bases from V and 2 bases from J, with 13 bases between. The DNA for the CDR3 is TGTGCCAGCAGCTCCGGGCCGGCGGTCACAGATACGCAGTATTTT. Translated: CASSSGPAVTDTQYF.

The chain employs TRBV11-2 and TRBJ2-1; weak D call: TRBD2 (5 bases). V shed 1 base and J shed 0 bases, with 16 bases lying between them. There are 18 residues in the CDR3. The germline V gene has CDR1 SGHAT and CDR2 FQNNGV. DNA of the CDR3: TGTGCCAGCAGCTTAGGGGTTAGCGACTACCTCTCCTACAATGAGCAGTTCTTC. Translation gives CASSLGVSDYLSYNEQFF.

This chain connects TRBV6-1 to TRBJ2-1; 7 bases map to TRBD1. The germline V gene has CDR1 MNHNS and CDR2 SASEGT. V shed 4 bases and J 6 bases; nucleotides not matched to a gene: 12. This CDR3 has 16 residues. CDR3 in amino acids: CASSGPRQGEGNEQFF. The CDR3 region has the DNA TGTGCCAGCAGTGGCCCGCGACAGGGTGAGGGCAATGAGCAGTTCTTC.

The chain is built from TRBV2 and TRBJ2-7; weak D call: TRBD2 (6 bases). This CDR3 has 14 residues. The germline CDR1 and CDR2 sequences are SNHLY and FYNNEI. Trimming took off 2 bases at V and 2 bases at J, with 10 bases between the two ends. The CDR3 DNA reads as TGTGCCAGCAGTGAATGGGACTTAACCTACGAGCAGTACTTC. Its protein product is CASSEWDLTYEQYF.

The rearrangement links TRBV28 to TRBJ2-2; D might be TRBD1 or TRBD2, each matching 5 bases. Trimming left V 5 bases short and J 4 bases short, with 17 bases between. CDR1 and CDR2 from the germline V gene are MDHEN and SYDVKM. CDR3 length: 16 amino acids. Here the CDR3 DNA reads TGTGCCAGCAGTGAACCCGGGACGAAACCCACCGGGGAGCTGTTTTTT. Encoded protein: CASSEPGTKPTGELFF. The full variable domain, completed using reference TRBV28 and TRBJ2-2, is DVKVTQSSRYLVKRTGEKVFLECVQDMDHENMFWYRQDPGLGLRLIYFSYDVKMKEKGDIPEGYSVSREKKERFSLILESASTNQTSMYLCASSEPGTKPTGELFFGEGSRLTVL.

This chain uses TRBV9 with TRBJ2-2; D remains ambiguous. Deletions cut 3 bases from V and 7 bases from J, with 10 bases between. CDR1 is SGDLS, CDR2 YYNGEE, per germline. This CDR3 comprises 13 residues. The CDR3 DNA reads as TGTGCCAGCAGCGCAGAATGGGTCGGGGAGCTGTTTTTT. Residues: CASSAEWVGELFF.

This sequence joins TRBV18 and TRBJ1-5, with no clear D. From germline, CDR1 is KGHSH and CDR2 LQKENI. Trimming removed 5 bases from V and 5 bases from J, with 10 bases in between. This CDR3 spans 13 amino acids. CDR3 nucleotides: TGTGCCAGCTCATCGCGCGGGGATCAGCCCCAGCATTTT. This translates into CASSSRGDQPQHF.

CDR3 region: CASRTLRQGGNTIYF. The CDR3 DNA reads as TGTGCCAGCAGGACACTAAGACAGGGAGGAAACACCATATATTTT. The chain couples TRBV6-6 to TRBJ1-3, with TRBD1 identical over 7 bases. The V segment lost 6 bases and the J segment 4 bases; nucleotides outside the gene matches: 9. This CDR3 has 15 residues. CDR1 and CDR2 from the germline V gene are MNHNY and SVGAGI (reference sequence).

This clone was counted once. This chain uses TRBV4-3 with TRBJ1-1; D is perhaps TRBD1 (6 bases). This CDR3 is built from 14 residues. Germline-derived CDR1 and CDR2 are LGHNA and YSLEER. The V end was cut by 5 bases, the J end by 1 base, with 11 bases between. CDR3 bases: TGCGCCAGCAGCATGGACAGACCGAACACTGAAGCTTTCTTT. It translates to CASSMDRPNTEAFF.

Written as DNA, the CDR3 is TGTGCCAGCTCACGGGGCGGGACGACCTACGAGCAGTACTTC. As protein: CASSRGGTTYEQYF. This sequence joins TRBV18 and TRBJ2-7, with D tentatively TRBD2 (6 bases). The germline gives CDR1 KGHSH, CDR2 LQKENI. V dropped 4 bases and J dropped 2 bases, with 12 bases sitting between them. This CDR3 is 14 amino acids long.

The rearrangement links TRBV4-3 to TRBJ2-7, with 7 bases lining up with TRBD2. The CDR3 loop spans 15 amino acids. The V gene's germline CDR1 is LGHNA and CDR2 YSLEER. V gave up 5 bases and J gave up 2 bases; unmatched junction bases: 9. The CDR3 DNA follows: TGCGCCAGCAGCGAAAATTGGGGGGGTGCCTACGAGCAGTACTTC. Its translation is CASSENWGGAYEQYF.

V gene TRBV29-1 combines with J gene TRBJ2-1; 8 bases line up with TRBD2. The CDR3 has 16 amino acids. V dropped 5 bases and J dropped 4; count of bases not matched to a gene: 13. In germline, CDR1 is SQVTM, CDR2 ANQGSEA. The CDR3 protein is CSVFSSGGAFYNEQFF. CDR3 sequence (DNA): TGCAGCGTTTTTTCGAGCGGGGGAGCTTTTTACAATGAGCAGTTCTTC.

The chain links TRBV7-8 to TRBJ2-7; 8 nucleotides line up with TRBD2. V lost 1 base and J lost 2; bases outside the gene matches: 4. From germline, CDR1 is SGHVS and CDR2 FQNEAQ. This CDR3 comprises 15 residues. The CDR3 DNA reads TGTGCCAGCAGCTTAGAGGGACTAGGTGCCTACGAGCAGTACTTC. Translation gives CASSLEGLGAYEQYF.

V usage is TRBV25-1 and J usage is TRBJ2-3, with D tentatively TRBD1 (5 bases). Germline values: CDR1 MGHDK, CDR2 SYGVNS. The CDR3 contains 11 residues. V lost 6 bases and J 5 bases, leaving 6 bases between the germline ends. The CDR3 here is CASSREDTQYF. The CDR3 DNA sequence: TGTGCCAGCAGCAGGGAAGATACGCAGTATTTT.

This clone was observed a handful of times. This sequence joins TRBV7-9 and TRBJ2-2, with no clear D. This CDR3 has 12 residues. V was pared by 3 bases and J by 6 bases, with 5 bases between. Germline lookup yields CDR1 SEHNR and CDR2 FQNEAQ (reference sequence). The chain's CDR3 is CASSLLPGELFF. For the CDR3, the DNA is TGTGCCAGCAGCTTGCTTCCCGGGGAGCTGTTTTTT.

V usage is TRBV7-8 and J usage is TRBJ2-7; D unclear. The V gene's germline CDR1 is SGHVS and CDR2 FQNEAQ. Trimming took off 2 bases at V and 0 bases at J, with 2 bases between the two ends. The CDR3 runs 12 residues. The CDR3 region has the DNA TGTGCCAGCAGCTTATTCTCCTACGAGCAGTACTTC. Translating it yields CASSLFSYEQYF.

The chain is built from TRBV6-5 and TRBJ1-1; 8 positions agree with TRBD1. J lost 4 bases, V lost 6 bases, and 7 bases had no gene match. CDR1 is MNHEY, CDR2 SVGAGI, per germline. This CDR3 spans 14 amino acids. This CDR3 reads CASRDSGGSTEAFF. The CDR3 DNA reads TGTGCCAGCAGGGACTCAGGGGGCTCCACTGAAGCTTTCTTT.

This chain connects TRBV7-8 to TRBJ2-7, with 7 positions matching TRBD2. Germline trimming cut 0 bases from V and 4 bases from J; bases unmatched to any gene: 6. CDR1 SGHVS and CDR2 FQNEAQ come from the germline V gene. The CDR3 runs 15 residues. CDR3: CASSLAGGTRYEQYF. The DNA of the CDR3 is TGTGCCAGCAGCTTAGCGGGAGGGACGAGGTACGAGCAGTACTTC.